This T cell receptor (beta chain) was obtained from a study of control samples from healthy donors and cancer patients. CDR3 length equals 14 residues. Germline CDR1 and CDR2: KGHSH and LQKENI. V gave up 2 bases and J gave up 3 bases, with 11 bases separating them. Sequencing was performed with immunoSEQ multiplex PCR; in TCRdb, only in-frame clones are kept and a portion is missing. The sample lists 85,000 to 100,000 clones, approximately 95% occurring once. The sample was blood. The sequence was collected from a man between 18 and 29 years old in good health. The chain links TRBV18 to TRBJ2-7; maybe TRBD1 (6 bases). CDR3 nucleotide sequence: TGTGCCAGCTCACCAGGGACAAATTTCTACGAGCAGTACTTC. Protein product: CASSPGTNFYEQYF. Full variable domain (remainder filled in from reference TRBV18 and TRBJ2-7): NAGVMQNPRHLVRRRGQEARLRCSPMKGHSHVYWYRQLPEEGLKFMVYLQKENIIDESGMPKERFSAEFPKEGPSILRIQQVVRGDSAAYFCASSPGTNFYEQYFGPGTRLTVT.